A selection of T cell receptor beta chains follows, all from one sample in a study of T cell repertoires in cytomegalovirus infection. One entry per CDR3 protein results from TCRdb running MiXCR on the reads. The data show fewer than 80,000 distinct CDR3 sequences, 3.7% seen once. Input material: PBMCs. The receptors come from a human donor in good health (CMV status not recorded). Some clones in this sample may be carry-over from other donors' samples. CDR3s leave out the opening cysteine and the closing phenylalanine or tryptophan. The D gene is left open where the match is weak.

. | TRBV28 | ASSLRTVNTEAF
. | TRBV12-3/TRBV12-4 | ASSQYSSYNSPLH
TRBD2 | TRBV6-4 | ASSDSARGAYNEQF
. | TRBV2 | ASTVASRYGYT
. | TRBV7-2 | ASSLIGEYSPLH
. | TRBV6-6 | ASMGGAGNQPQH
TRBD2 | TRBV19 | ASSGLAGAFEQF
. | TRBV7-9 | ASSLALGLTYNEQF
TRBD1 | TRBV6-6 | ASSYFLDRGLLEQY
. | TRBV6-2/TRBV6-3 | ASRNGVSRKAF
. | TRBV18 | ASSPAGTKF
. | TRBV6-2/TRBV6-3 | ASSYAENTEAF
. | TRBV5-6 | ASTLVMNTEAF
. | TRBV6-1 | ASSNSFSYEQY
. | TRBV6-6 | ASSFSENTEAF
. | TRBV6-5 | ASQEVGRLNSPLH
TRBD1 | TRBV12-3/TRBV12-4 | ASSLNRGVY
. | TRBV7-2 | ASSSRQGTQY
TRBD2 | TRBV6-1 | ASSGVAGGFWEQF
TRBD1 | TRBV7-9 | ASSSTGGQETQY
. | TRBV5-4 | ASSLAPYEQY
. | TRBV11-2 | ASSAQRAADTQY
TRBD1 | TRBV20-1 | SARNTATGAFRSNQPQH
. | TRBV20-1 | SARTVNGYT
. | TRBV5-4 | ASSPTVGSGNTIY
TRBD1 | TRBV6-2/TRBV6-3 | ASSYAWTGGFEQY
. | TRBV7-2 | ASGSGTSYNEQF
TRBD2 | TRBV7-2 | ASSPGLAGGSYTGELF
. | TRBV27 | ASTLGSEGNTEAF
. | TRBV7-8 | ASSLAPRTYEQY
. | TRBV6-6 | ASSYLTGGTISEAF
TRBD1 | TRBV18 | ASSPGQSNEKLF
TRBD2 | TRBV12-3/TRBV12-4 | ASSFYAGGRGEDTQY
. | TRBV4-1 | ASSLATGLNTEAF